The 7 T cell receptor beta chains below all came from one sample that was sequenced in a study of blood T cell repertoires in COVID-19. The repertoire was sequenced with immunoSEQ multiplex PCR; TCRdb's copy has only in-frame clones and lacks some. The profile shows approximately 160,000 clones, roughly 90% of them singletons. The specimen sequenced was peripheral blood. The source is a man aged 45 to 65 with acute or convalescent COVID-19.

The chain carries TRBV9 and TRBJ2-1; TRBD2 matches 9 bases. The germline gives CDR1 SGDLS, CDR2 YYNGEE. The CDR3 extends over 15 amino acids. V lost 2 bases to trimming and J lost 4 bases; unmatched junction nucleotides: 4. The CDR3, as DNA: TGTGCCAGCAGCGTCACTAGCGGGCTTTACAATGAGCAGTTCTTC. Its translation is CASSVTSGLYNEQFF.

The chain links TRBV27 to TRBJ2-1; TRBD2 matches 10 bases. The CDR3 consists of 15 residues. Looked up from germline, CDR1 is MNHEY and CDR2 is SMNVEV (reference sequence). The ends lost 0 bases at V and 6 bases at J; junction bases unmatched: 2. The DNA of the CDR3 is TGTGCCAGCAGTTTATCGAGACTAGCGGGCAATGAGCAGTTCTTC. Translating gives CASSLSRLAGNEQFF.

The chain recombines TRBV18 with TRBJ2-7; the D gene is possibly TRBD2 (6 bases). The V gene lost 3 bases and the J gene lost 2 bases, with 23 bases spanning the gap. Germline V CDR1 and CDR2: KGHSH, LQKENI. The CDR3 is 18 amino acids. Written as DNA, the CDR3 is TGTGCCAGCTCACCCTTTAGGGTTCGACGACGGGAGACCTACGAGCAGTACTTC. Protein: CASSPFRVRRRETYEQYF.

The chain combines TRBV7-2 with TRBJ1-1; D uncertain. Trimming removed 9 bases from V and 1 base from J, with 12 bases in between. The CDR3 consists of 13 residues. Germline CDR1 is SGHTA and CDR2 is FQGNSA. CDR3 bases: TGTGCCAGTGGATCCGAGGGGAACACTGAAGCTTTCTTT. Encoded protein: CASGSEGNTEAFF.

The V call is TRBV27, the J call TRBJ2-7; D gene ambiguous. This CDR3 is 13 amino acids long. CDR1 is MNHEY and CDR2 is SMNVEV in the germline V gene (reference sequence). The V end was cut by 7 bases, the J end by 0 bases, with 10 bases between. The DNA of the CDR3 is TGTGCCAGCAAGATGTCTAACTCCTACGAGCAGTACTTC. This sequence encodes CASKMSNSYEQYF.

Notes on this clone: Other nucleotide sequences from this sample produce the same CDR3. The rearrangement links TRBV6-5 to TRBJ1-3; D gene unclear. The CDR3 extends over 15 amino acids. CDR1 and CDR2 (germline): MNHEY, SVGAGI. V lost 0 bases and J lost 1, with 7 bases in between. The CDR3 coding sequence is TGTGCCAGCAGTTACTCCACGGGATCTGGAAACACCATATATTTT. Its protein product is CASSYSTGSGNTIYF.

The chain recombines TRBV19 with TRBJ2-1, with 10 bases lining up with TRBD2. Losses at the gene ends were 0 bases for V and 1 base for J; bases not matched to a gene: 3. Germline assignment: CDR1 LNHDA and CDR2 SQIVND (reference sequence). The CDR3 consists of 17 residues. Here the CDR3 reads CASSIEGTSVSYNEQFF. In DNA, the CDR3 is TGTGCCAGTAGTATAGAGGGGACTAGCGTGTCCTACAATGAGCAGTTCTTC.